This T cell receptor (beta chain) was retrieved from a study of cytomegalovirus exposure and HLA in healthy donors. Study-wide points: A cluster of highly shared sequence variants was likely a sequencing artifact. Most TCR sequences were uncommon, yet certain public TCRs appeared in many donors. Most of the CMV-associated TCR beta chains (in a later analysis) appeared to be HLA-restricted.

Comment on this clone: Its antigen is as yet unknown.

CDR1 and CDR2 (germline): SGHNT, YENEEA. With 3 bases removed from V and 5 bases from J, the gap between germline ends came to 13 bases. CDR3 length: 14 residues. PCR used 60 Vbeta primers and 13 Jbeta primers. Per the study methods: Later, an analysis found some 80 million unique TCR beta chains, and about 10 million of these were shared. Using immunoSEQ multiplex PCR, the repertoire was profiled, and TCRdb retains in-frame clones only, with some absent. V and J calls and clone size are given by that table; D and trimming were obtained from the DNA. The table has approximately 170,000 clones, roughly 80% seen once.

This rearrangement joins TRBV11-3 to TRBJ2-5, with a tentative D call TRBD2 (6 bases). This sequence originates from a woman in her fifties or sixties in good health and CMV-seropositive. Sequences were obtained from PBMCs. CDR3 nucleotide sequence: TGTGCCAGCAGCTTCGGGGGAGAGGAGGAGACCCAGTACTTC. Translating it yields CASSFGGEEETQYF.